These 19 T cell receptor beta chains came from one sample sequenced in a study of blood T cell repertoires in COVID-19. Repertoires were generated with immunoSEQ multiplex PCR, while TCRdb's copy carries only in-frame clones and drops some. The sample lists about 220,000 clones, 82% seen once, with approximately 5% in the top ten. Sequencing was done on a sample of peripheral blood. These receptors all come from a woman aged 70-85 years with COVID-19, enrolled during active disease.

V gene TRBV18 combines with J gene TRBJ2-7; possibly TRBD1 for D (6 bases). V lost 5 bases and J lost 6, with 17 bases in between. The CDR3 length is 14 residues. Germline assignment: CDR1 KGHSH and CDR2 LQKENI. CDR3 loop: CASSSLEGVSEQYF. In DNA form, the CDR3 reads TGTGCCAGCTCATCGCTCGAGGGGGTAAGCGAGCAGTACTTC. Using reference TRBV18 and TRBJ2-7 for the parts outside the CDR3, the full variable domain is NAGVMQNPRHLVRRRGQEARLRCSPMKGHSHVYWYRQLPEEGLKFMVYLQKENIIDESGMPKERFSAEFPKEGPSILRIQQVVRGDSAAYFCASSSLEGVSEQYFGPGTRLTVT.

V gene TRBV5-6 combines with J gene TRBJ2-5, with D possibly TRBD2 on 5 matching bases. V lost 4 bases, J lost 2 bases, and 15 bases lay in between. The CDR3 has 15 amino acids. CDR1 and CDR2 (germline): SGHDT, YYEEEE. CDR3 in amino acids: CASSPLAGGQETQYF. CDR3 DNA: TGTGCCAGCAGCCCCCTTGCGGGCGGGCAAGAGACCCAGTACTTC.

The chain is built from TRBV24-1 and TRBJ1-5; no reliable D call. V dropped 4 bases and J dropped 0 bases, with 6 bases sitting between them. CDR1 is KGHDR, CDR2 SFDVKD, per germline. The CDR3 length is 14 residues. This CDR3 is CATSEQYSNQPQHF. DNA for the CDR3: TGTGCCACCAGTGAACAGTATAGCAATCAGCCCCAGCATTTT.

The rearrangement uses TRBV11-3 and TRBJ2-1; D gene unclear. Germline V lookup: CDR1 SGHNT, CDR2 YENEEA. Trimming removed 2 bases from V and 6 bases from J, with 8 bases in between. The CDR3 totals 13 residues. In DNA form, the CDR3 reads TGTGCCAGCAGCTTAAACATCCTCAATGAGCAGTTCTTC. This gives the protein CASSLNILNEQFF.

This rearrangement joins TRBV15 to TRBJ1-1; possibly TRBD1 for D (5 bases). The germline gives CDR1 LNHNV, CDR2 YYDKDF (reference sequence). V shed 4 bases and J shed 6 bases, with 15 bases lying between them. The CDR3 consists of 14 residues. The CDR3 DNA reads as TGTGCCACCAGCACGATAGGACAAGCCGCTGAAGCTTTCTTT. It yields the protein CATSTIGQAAEAFF.

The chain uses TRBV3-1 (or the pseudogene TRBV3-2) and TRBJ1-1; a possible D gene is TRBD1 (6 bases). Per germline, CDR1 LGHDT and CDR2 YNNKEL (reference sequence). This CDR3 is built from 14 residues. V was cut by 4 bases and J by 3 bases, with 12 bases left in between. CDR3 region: CASSRKGGYTEAFF. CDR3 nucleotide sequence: TGTGCCAGCAGCCGGAAGGGGGGGTACACTGAAGCTTTCTTT.

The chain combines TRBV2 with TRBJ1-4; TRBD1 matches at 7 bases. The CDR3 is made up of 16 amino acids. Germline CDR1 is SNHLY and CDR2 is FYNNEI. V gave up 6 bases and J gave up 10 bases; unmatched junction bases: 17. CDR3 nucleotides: TGTGCCAGCAGCTATACAGACAGGGTAGATGAAGGAAAACTGTTTTTT. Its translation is CASSYTDRVDEGKLFF. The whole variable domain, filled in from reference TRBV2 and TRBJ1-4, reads EPEVTQTPSHQVTQMGQEVILRCVPISNHLYFYWYRQILGQKVEFLVSFYNNEISEKSEIFDDQFSVERPDGSNFTLKIRSTKLEDSAMYFCASSYTDRVDEGKLFFGSGTQLSVL.

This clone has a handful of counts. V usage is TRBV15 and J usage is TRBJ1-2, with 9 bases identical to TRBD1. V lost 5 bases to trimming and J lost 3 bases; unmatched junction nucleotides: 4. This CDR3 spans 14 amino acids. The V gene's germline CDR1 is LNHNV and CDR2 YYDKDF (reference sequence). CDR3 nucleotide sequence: TGTGCCACCAGCCGGGACAGGGAGGACTATGGCTACACCTTC. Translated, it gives CATSRDREDYGYTF.

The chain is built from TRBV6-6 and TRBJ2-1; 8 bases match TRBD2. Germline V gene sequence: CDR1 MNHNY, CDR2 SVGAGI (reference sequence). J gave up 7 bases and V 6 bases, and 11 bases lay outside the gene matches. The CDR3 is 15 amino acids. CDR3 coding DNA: TGTGCCAGCAGCCCCCCACTAGCGGAGGTGAATGAGCAGTTCTTC. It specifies CASSPPLAEVNEQFF.

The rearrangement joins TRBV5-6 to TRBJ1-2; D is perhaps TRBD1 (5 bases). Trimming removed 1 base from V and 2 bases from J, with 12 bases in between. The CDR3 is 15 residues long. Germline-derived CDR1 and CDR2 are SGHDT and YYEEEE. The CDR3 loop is CASSLRRTRNYGYTF. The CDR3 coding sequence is TGTGCCAGCAGCTTGAGGCGGACACGCAACTATGGCTACACCTTC.

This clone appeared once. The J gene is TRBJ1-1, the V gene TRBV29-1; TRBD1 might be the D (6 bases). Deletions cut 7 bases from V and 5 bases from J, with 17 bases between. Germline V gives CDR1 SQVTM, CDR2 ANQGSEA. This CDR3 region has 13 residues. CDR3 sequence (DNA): TGCAGCGCCCTACCAGGGGATAGGACTGAAGCTTTCTTT. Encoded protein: CSALPGDRTEAFF. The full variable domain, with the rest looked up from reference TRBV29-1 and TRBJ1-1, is SAVISQKPSRDICQRGTSLTIQCQVDSQVTMMFWYRQQPGQSLTLIATANQGSEATYESGFVIDKFPISRPNLTFSTLTVSNMSPEDSSIYLCSALPGDRTEAFFGQGTRLTVV.

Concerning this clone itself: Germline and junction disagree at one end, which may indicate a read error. The CDR3 sequence: CAGSLANGQGQKAFF. The CDR3 DNA is TGTGCCGGCAGCTTAGCTAATGGACAGGGGCAGAAAGCTTTCTTT. This rearrangement joins TRBV7-9 to TRBJ1-1, with 9 bases that match TRBD1. Germline V gives CDR1 SEHNR, CDR2 FQNEAQ (reference sequence). This CDR3 comprises 15 residues.

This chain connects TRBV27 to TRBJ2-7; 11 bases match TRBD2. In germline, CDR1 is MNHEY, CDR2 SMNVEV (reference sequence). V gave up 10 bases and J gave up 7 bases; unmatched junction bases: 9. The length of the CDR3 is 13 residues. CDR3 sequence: CATNSGRAGEQYF. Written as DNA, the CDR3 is TGTGCCACCAATAGCGGGAGGGCCGGGGAGCAGTACTTC.

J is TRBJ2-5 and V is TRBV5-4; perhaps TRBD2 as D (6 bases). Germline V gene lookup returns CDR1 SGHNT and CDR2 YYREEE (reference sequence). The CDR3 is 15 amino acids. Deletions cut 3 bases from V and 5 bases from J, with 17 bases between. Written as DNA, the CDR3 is TGTGCCAGCAGCTCTTCGAGACTAGGTCGGGAGACCCAGTACTTC. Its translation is CASSSSRLGRETQYF.

The CDR3 region has the DNA TGTGCCTGGAGTAACGGAGTCTCTGGAAACACCATATATTTT. It specifies CAWSNGVSGNTIYF. This chain joins TRBV30 and TRBJ1-3; the D is unclear. The CDR3 has 14 residues. Trimming removed 2 bases at V and 0 bases at J, with 8 bases between. Germline values: CDR1 GTSNPN, CDR2 SVGIG (reference sequence).

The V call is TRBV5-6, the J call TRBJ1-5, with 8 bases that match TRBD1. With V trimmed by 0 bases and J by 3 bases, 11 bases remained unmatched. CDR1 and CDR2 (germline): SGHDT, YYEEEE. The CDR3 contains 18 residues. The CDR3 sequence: CASSLGPFGQGANQPQHF. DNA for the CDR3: TGTGCCAGCAGCTTGGGGCCCTTCGGACAGGGCGCCAATCAGCCCCAGCATTTT. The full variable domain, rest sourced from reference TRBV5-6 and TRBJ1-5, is DAGVTQSPTHLIKTRGQQVTLRCSPKSGHDTVSWYQQALGQGPQFIFQYYEEEERQRGNFPDRFSGHQFPNYSSELNVNALLLGDSALYLCASSLGPFGQGANQPQHFGDGTRLSIL.

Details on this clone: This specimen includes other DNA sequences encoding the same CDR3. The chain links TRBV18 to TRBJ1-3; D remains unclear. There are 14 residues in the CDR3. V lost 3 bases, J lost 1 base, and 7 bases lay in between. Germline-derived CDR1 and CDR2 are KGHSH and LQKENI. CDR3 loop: CASSPGSSGNTIYF. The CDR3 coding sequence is TGTGCCAGCTCACCCGGGTCTTCTGGAAACACCATATATTTT.

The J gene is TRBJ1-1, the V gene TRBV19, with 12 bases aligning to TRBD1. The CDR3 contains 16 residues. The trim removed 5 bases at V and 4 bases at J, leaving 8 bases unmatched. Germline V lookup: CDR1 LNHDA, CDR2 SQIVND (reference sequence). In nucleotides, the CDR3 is TGTGCCAGTAGTGGCCGGGACAGGGGGCCGGGCACTGAAGCTTTCTTT. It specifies CASSGRDRGPGTEAFF.

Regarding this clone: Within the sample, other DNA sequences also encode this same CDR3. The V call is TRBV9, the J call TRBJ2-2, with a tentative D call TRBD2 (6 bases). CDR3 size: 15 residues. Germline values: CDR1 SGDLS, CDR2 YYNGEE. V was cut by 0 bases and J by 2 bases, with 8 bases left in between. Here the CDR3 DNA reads TGTGCCAGCAGCGTAGACGGGAGAAACACCGGGGAGCTGTTTTTT. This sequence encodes CASSVDGRNTGELFF.